The following is a TCR beta chain sequence with its context. V was clipped by 2 bases and J by 1 base, with 11 bases between them. The CDR3 extends over 15 amino acids. Germline CDR1 and CDR2: LGHDT and YNNKEL (reference sequence). The data originate from a study of response to subunit inactivated influenza vaccine. TCRdb itself ran the RT-PCR reads through MiXCR, one entry per CDR3 protein. Of a few hundred thousand distinct CDR3 sequences listed, about a tenth were seen once; the top ten hold over 9.5%. The V and J genes are TRBV3-1 and TRBJ2-5; D call uncertain. This sample comprised PBMCs from blood, obtained more than 35 days after vaccination. The receptor's source is a man aged 50 or older who received an inactivated influenza vaccine. This CDR3 is CASSQPLTSQETQYF. CDR3 DNA sequence: TGTGCCAGCAGCCAACCTTTGACATCCCAAGAGACCCAGTACTTC.